These 15 T cell receptor beta chains were all obtained from the same sample, sequenced in a study of siplizumab effects on memory and regulatory T cells. This table comes from immunoSEQ multiplex PCR, and its TCRdb copy is limited to in-frame clones, with some not included. The data contain about 94,000 clones, around 94% of them singletons. Material for sequencing was non-Treg CD4+ T cells sorted from blood. The receptors were gathered from a human donor in good health.

The V call is TRBV29-1, the J call TRBJ1-2; D possibly corresponds to TRBD1 (5 bases). This CDR3 is 12 amino acids long. V lost 3 bases to trimming and J lost 7 bases, with 12 bases between them. From germline, CDR1 is SQVTM and CDR2 ANQGSEA. CDR3 bases: TGCAGCGTTGATTCAGGGAAAGCTGGCTACACCTTC. Translating it yields CSVDSGKAGYTF.

The rearrangement joins TRBV6-5 to TRBJ1-1, with D unclear. Trimming left V 1 base short and J 4 bases short, with 13 bases between. This CDR3 contains 15 residues. CDR1 MNHEY and CDR2 SVGAGI come from the germline V gene. CDR3 sequence (DNA): TGTGCCAGCAGTTACTGGATGGGTTCCGGCACTGAAGCTTTCTTT. Translation: CASSYWMGSGTEAFF.

This chain uses TRBV7-3 with TRBJ2-3; 13 nucleotides match TRBD2. The CDR3 contains 16 residues. V lost 5 bases and J lost 4; bases outside the gene matches: 6. CDR1 SGHTA and CDR2 FQGTGA come from the germline V gene. The CDR3 sequence is CASSLGTSGVADTQYF. Written as DNA, the CDR3 is TGTGCCAGCAGCCTCGGGACTAGCGGGGTCGCAGATACGCAGTATTTT.

This rearrangement joins TRBV4-1 to TRBJ2-7, with D possibly being TRBD2 (5 bases). The V end was cut by 3 bases, the J end by 0 bases, with 9 bases between. The CDR3 has 14 residues. Germline CDR1 reads MGHRA; CDR2 reads YSYEKL. The CDR3 DNA is TGCGCCAGCAGCCAGGGAGTCCTCTCCTACGAGCAGTACTTC. The encoded protein is CASSQGVLSYEQYF.

The chain uses TRBV9 and TRBJ1-4, with 8 bases identical to TRBD1. V trimming: 0 bases; J trimming: 5 bases; junction bases outside the gene matches: 0. This CDR3 has 14 amino acids. Germline lookup yields CDR1 SGDLS and CDR2 YYNGEE. CDR3 protein: CASSVGTGNEKLFF. The CDR3, as DNA: TGTGCCAGCAGCGTAGGGACAGGGAATGAAAAACTGTTTTTT.

V gene TRBV6-1 combines with J gene TRBJ1-5; D call uncertain. The germline CDR1 and CDR2 sequences are MNHNS and SASEGT. This CDR3 spans 12 amino acids. Between the trimmed V and J ends, which lost 6 bases and 1 base, there was a span of 4 bases. The CDR3 region is CASRDSNQPQHF. CDR3 sequence (DNA): TGTGCCAGCAGGGACAGCAATCAGCCCCAGCATTTT.

The genes are TRBV19 and TRBJ1-4; the match to TRBD1 covers 9 bases. Per germline, CDR1 LNHDA and CDR2 SQIVND (reference sequence). This CDR3 has 17 residues. V lost 8 bases and J lost 8; bases outside the gene matches: 18. The DNA for the CDR3 is TGTGCCAGTTCGACAACAGGGGGCTCGGGCATAAAAGAAAAACTGTTTTTT. As protein: CASSTTGGSGIKEKLFF.

J is TRBJ1-5 and V is TRBV30, with D perhaps TRBD1 (5 bases). Germline CDR1 reads GTSNPN; CDR2 reads SVGIG (reference sequence). Between the trimmed V and J ends, which lost 1 base and 6 bases, there was a span of 10 bases. The CDR3 spans 13 residues. The DNA of the CDR3 is TGTGCCTGGAGTGGGGGGGGTGGTCAGCCCCAGCATTTT. Translated: CAWSGGGGQPQHF.

The V call is TRBV11-3, the J call TRBJ2-1; 9 nucleotides agree with TRBD2. The CDR3 has 15 amino acids. Trimming removed 0 bases from V and 7 bases from J; junction bases left unmatched: 4. The germline V gene has CDR1 SGHNT and CDR2 YENEEA. The CDR3 region is CASSLDGLARNEQFF. For the CDR3, the DNA is TGTGCCAGCAGCTTAGACGGACTAGCGAGAAATGAGCAGTTCTTC. The whole variable domain, filled in from reference TRBV11-3 and TRBJ2-1, reads EAGVVQSPRYKIIEKKQPVAFWCNPISGHNTLYWYLQNLGQGPELLIRYENEEAVDDSQLPKDRFSAERLKGVDSTLKIQPAELGDSAVYLCASSLDGLARNEQFFGPGTRLTVL.

This clone was observed once. The chain couples TRBV2 to TRBJ2-5, with TRBD1 matching 9 bases. Germline assignment: CDR1 SNHLY and CDR2 FYNNEI. The CDR3 loop spans 15 amino acids. Losses at the gene ends were 8 bases for V and 4 bases for J; bases not matched to a gene: 11. The CDR3 DNA reads TGTGCCAGCGGACAACAGGGGGCGCAAAGAGAGACCCAGTACTTC. Translated, it gives CASGQQGAQRETQYF.

This clone was seen once. V gene TRBV5-5 combines with J gene TRBJ2-7, with 7 bases identical to TRBD1. CDR1 is SGHKS and CDR2 is YYEKEE in the germline V gene (reference sequence). V lost 0 bases and J lost 0; bases outside the gene matches: 9. CDR3 size: 17 residues. For the CDR3, the DNA is TGTGCCAGCAGCTTGGGACAGGGTCACTGGACCTCCTACGAGCAGTACTTC. Encoded protein: CASSLGQGHWTSYEQYF.

This chain joins TRBV9 and TRBJ2-1; 14 bases fit TRBD2. In germline, CDR1 is SGDLS, CDR2 YYNGEE. J gave up 6 bases and V 2 bases, and 7 bases lay outside the gene matches. The CDR3 loop spans 17 amino acids. Written as DNA, the CDR3 is TGTGCCAGCAGCGTCGGAGAGACTAGCGGGAGGGGCAATGAGCAGTTCTTC. It yields the protein CASSVGETSGRGNEQFF.

The rearrangement uses TRBV30 and TRBJ2-3; 10 bases fit TRBD2. The CDR3 contains 19 residues. CDR1 is GTSNPN, CDR2 SVGIG, per germline (reference sequence). Losses at the gene ends were 2 bases for V and 2 bases for J; bases not matched to a gene: 16. The CDR3 nucleotides are TGTGCCTGGAGTCAGTCAGCGGGAGGGCCCTCTTTCGCCACAGATACGCAGTATTTT. Residues: CAWSQSAGGPSFATDTQYF.

This chain uses TRBV2 with TRBJ2-3, with D unresolved. V dropped 3 bases and J dropped 7 bases, with 5 bases sitting between them. The CDR3 covers 11 residues. Germline V gene lookup returns CDR1 SNHLY and CDR2 FYNNEI. CDR3 nucleotides: TGTGCCAGCAGTGACAGGTATACGCAGTATTTT. It is translated as CASSDRYTQYF.

J is TRBJ2-2 and V is TRBV11-2; possibly TRBD1 for D (6 bases). Trimming took 1 base from V and 7 from J, leaving 10 bases between them. Germline CDR1 SGHAT, CDR2 FQNNGV. The CDR3 runs 14 residues. The CDR3 bases are TGTGCCAGCAGCTTAGGGGGGCAAGGCGGGGAGCTGTTTTTT. It is translated as CASSLGGQGGELFF.